This record looks at one TCR beta chain sequence and its context. The antigen remains undetermined. This sample was included in a study of CD8 T cells in ankylosing spondylitis. The germline CDR1 and CDR2 sequences are SNHLY and FYNNEI. V shed 6 bases and J shed 5 bases, with 17 bases lying between them. The CDR3 contains 15 residues. Library preparation for TCR beta used quantitative 5'-RACE with molecular barcodes. MiXCR was run by TCRdb on the 5' RACE reads, yielding one entry per CDR3 protein. The data show approximately 46,000 distinct CDR3 sequences, with about 11% seen just once and about 1.4% held by the top ten. Study-level results: Reportedly, significant enrichment of disease-linked clones occurred in matched ankylosing spondylitis synovial fluid. Seemingly characteristic of ankylosing spondylitis blood was a TCR beta motif consisting of about 8 highly homologous variants. Disease-linked clones were CD8+ and relatively rare in peripheral blood.

This sequence joins TRBV2 and TRBJ2-4; D perhaps matches TRBD1 (6 bases). Sequenced sample: blood, either unsorted or a sorted T cell fraction (not recorded which). This sequence was found in a male donor with ankylosing spondylitis or in good health (not recorded which). This CDR3 reads CASSRTGSNQNIQYF. CDR3 in DNA: TGTGCCAGCAGCCGTACAGGGAGTAATCAAAACATTCAGTACTTC.